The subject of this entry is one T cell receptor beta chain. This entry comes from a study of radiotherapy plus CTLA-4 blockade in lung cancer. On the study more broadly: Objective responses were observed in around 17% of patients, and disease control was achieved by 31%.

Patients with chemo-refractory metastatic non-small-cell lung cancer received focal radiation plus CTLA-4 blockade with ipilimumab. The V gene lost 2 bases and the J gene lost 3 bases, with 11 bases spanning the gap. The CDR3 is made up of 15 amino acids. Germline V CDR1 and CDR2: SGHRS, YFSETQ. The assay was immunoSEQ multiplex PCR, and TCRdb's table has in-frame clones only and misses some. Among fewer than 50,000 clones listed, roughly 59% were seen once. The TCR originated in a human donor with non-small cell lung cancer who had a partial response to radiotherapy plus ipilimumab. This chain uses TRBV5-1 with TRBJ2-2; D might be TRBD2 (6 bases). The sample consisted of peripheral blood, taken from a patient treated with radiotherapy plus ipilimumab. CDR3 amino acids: CASSFGTPDTGELFF. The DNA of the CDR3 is TGCGCCAGCAGCTTCGGGACTCCTGACACCGGGGAGCTGTTTTTT.